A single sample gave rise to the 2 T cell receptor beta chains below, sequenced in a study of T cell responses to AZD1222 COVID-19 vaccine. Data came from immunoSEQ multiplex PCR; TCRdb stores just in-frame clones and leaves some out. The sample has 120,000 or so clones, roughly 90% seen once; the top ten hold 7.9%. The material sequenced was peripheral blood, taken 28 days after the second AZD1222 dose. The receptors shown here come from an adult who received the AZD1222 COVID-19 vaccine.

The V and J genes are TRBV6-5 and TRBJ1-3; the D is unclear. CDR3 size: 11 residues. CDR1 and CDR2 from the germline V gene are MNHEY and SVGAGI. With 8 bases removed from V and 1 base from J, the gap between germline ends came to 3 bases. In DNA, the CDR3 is TGTGCCAGCGCTTCTGGAAACACCATATATTTT. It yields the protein CASASGNTIYF.

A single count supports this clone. In DNA form, the CDR3 reads TGTGCCAGCAGGTCCCAGGGGGGGCTGAGTTACGAGCAGTACTTC. Residues: CASRSQGGLSYEQYF. This chain connects TRBV27 to TRBJ2-7, with D tentatively TRBD1 or TRBD2 (7 bases each). The CDR3 is 15 residues long. With 6 bases removed from V and 4 bases from J, the gap between germline ends came to 19 bases. CDR1 is MNHEY, CDR2 SMNVEV, per germline (reference sequence).